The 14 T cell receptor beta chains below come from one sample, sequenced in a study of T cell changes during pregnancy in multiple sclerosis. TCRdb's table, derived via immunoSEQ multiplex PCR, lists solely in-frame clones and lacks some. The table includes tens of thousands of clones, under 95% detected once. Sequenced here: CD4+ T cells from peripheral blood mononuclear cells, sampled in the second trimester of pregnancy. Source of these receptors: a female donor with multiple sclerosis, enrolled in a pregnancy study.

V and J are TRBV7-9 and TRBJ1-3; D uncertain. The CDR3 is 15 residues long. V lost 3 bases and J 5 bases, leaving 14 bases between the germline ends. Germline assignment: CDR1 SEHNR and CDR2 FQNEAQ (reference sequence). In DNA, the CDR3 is TGTGCCAGCAGCTTCACCGGGAAAAACAGAAACACCATATATTTT. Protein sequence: CASSFTGKNRNTIYF.

CDR3 sequence: CASSYSKGARETQYF. The CDR3 nucleotides read TGTGCCAGCAGTTACTCAAAGGGGGCGCGAGAGACCCAGTACTTC. The rearrangement uses TRBV6-6 and TRBJ2-5; the match to TRBD1 covers 7 bases. Trimming at V came to 0 bases and at J to 4 bases, leaving 5 bases not matched to a gene. The germline V gene encodes CDR1 MNHNY and CDR2 SVGAGI (reference sequence). CDR3 length: 15 amino acids.

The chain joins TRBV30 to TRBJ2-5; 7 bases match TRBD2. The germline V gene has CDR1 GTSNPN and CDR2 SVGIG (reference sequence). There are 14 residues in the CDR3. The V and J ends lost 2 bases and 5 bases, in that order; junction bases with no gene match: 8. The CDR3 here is CAWSTLVGGETQYF. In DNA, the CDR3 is TGTGCCTGGAGTACCTTGGTGGGGGGGGAGACCCAGTACTTC.

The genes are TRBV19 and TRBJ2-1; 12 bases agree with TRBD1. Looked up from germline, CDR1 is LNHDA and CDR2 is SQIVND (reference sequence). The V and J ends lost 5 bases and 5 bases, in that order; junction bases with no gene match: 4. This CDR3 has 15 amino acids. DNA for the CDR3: TGTGCCAGTAGTGGGGACAGGGGGCGAAACAATGAGCAGTTCTTC. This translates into CASSGDRGRNNEQFF.

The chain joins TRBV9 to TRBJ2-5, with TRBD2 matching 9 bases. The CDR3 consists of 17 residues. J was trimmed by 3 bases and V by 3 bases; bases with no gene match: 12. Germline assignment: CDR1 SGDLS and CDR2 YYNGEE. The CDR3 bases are TGTGCCAGCAGCGCAGAGGCCGGACTAGCGCCTAAAGAGACCCAGTACTTC. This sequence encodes CASSAEAGLAPKETQYF. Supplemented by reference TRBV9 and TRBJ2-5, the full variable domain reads DSGVTQTPKHLITATGQRVTLRCSPRSGDLSVYWYQQSLDQGLQFLIQYYNGEERAKGNILERFSAQQFPDLHSELNLSSLELGDSALYFCASSAEAGLAPKETQYFGPGTRLLVL.

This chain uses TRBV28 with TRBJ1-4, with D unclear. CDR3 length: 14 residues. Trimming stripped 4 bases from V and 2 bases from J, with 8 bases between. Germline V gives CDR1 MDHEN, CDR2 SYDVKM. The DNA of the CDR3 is TGTGCCAGCAGTTCCCCCGGGACTAATGAAAAACTGTTTTTT. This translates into CASSSPGTNEKLFF.

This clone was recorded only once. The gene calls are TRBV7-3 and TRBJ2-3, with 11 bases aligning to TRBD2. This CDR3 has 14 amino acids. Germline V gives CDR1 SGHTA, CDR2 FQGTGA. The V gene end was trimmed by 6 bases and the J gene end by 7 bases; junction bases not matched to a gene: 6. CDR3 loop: CASSTSGRGNTQYF. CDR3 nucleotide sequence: TGTGCCAGCAGTACTAGCGGGAGAGGAAATACGCAGTATTTT.

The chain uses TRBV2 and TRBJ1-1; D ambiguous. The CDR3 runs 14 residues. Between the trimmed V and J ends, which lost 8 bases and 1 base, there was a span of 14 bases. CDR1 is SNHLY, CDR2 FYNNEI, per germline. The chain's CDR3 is CASSFRQENTEAFF. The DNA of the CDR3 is TGTGCCAGCTCCTTTCGGCAGGAGAACACTGAAGCTTTCTTT.

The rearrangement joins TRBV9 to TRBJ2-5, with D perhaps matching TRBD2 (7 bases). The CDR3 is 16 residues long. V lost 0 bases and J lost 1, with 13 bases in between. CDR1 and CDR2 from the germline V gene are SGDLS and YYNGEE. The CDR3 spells CASSVEIGGGQETQYF. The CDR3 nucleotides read TGTGCCAGCAGCGTAGAAATAGGGGGGGGCCAAGAGACCCAGTACTTC. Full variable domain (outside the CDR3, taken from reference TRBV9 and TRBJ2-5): DSGVTQTPKHLITATGQRVTLRCSPRSGDLSVYWYQQSLDQGLQFLIQYYNGEERAKGNILERFSAQQFPDLHSELNLSSLELGDSALYFCASSVEIGGGQETQYFGPGTRLLVL.

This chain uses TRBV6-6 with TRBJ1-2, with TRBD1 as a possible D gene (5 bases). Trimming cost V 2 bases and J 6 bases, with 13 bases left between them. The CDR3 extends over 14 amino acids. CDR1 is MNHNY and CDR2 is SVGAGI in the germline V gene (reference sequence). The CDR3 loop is CASSYKVGGDGYTF. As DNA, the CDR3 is TGTGCCAGCAGTTACAAAGTGGGGGGGGATGGCTACACCTTC.

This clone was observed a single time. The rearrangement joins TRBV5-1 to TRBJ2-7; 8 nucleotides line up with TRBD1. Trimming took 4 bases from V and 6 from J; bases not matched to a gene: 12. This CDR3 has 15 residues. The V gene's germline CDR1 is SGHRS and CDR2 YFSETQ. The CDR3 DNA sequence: TGCGCCAGCAGCATAGGAGGGACAGGAAAAAGCGAGCAGTACTTC. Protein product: CASSIGGTGKSEQYF.

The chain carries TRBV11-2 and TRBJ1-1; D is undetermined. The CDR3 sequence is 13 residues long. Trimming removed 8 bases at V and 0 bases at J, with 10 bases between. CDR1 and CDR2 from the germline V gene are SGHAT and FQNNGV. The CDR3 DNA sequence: TGTGCCAGCGCCATCCGGGTGAACACTGAAGCTTTCTTT. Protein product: CASAIRVNTEAFF.

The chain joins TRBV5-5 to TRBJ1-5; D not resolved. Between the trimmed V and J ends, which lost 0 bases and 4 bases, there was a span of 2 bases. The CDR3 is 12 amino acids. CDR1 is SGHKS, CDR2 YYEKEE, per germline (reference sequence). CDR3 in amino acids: CASSLANQPQHF. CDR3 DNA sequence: TGTGCCAGCAGCTTGGCGAATCAGCCCCAGCATTTT.

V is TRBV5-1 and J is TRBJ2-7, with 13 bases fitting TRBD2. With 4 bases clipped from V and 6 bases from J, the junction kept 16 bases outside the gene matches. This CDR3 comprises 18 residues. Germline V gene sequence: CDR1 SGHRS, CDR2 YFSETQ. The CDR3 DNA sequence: TGCGCCAGCAGCCGACTCGACCCACTAGCGGGAGGGTCGGCCGAGCAGTACTTC. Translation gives CASSRLDPLAGGSAEQYF.